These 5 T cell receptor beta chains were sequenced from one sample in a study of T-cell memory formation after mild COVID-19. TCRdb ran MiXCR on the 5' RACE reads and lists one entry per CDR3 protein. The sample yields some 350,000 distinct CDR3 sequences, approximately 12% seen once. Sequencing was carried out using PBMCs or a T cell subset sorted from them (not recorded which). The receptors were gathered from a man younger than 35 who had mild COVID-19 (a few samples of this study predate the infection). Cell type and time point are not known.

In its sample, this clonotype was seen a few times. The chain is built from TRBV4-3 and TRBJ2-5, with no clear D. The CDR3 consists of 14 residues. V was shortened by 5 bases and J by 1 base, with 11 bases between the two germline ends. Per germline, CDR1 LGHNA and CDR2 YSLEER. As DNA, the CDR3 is TGCGCCAGCAGCGTAGGGATTTTCCAAGAGACCCAGTACTTC. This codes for CASSVGIFQETQYF.

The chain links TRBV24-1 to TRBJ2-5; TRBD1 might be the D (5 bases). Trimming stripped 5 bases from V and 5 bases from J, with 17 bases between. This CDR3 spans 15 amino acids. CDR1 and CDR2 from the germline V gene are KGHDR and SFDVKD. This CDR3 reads CATSARQGGWETQYF. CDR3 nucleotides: TGTGCCACCAGTGCTCGGCAGGGCGGTTGGGAGACCCAGTACTTC.

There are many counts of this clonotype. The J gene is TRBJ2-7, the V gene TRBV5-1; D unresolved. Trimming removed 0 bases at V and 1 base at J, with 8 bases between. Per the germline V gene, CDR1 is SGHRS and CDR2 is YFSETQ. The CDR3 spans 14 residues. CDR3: CASSLDSPSYEQYF. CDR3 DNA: TGCGCCAGCAGCTTGGACAGCCCTTCCTACGAGCAGTACTTC.

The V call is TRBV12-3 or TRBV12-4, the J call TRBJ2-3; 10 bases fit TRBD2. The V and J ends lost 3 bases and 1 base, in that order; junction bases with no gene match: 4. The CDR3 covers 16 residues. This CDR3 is CASSFRLAGRTDTQYF. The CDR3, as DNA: TGTGCCAGCAGTTTCCGACTAGCGGGTCGCACAGATACGCAGTATTTT.

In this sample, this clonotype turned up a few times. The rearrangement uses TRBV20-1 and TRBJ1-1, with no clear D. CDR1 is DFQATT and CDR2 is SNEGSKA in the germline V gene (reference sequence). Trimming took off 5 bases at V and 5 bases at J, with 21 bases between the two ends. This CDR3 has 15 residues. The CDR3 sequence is CSAAPGFSGGTEAFF. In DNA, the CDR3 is TGCAGTGCTGCCCCGGGTTTTTCGGGAGGGACTGAAGCTTTCTTT.